A single T cell receptor beta chain is shown here with its context. This entry is derived from a study of CD8 T cells in Susac syndrome. Trimming stripped 4 bases from V and 4 bases from J, with 18 bases between. This CDR3 contains 16 residues. The germline gives CDR1 KGHSH, CDR2 LQKENI. With random hexamers, roughly 0.45 to 1 ug RNA was reverse transcribed. TCR beta CDR3 was amplified by immunoSEQ covering 54 Vbeta and 13 Jbeta. TCRdb re-called the immunoSEQ multiplex PCR reads with MiXCR, one entry per CDR3 protein. There are 150,000 to 200,000 distinct CDR3 sequences in the sample; 80% to 95% occur only once, and approximately 0.1% lies in the top ten.

The sequenced sample consisted of CD4+ T cells from PBMCs. This TCR was sampled from a human donor in good health. The chain carries TRBV18 and TRBJ2-3, with D perhaps assigned TRBD1 or TRBD2 (5 bases each). CDR3 DNA: TGTGCCAGCTCACAAAATCAGGCCGGGGCGGCAGATACGCAGTATTTT. Protein: CASSQNQAGAADTQYF. The full variable domain, with the rest looked up from reference TRBV18 and TRBJ2-3, is NAGVMQNPRHLVRRRGQEARLRCSPMKGHSHVYWYRQLPEEGLKFMVYLQKENIIDESGMPKERFSAEFPKEGPSILRIQQVVRGDSAAYFCASSQNQAGAADTQYFGPGTRLTVL.